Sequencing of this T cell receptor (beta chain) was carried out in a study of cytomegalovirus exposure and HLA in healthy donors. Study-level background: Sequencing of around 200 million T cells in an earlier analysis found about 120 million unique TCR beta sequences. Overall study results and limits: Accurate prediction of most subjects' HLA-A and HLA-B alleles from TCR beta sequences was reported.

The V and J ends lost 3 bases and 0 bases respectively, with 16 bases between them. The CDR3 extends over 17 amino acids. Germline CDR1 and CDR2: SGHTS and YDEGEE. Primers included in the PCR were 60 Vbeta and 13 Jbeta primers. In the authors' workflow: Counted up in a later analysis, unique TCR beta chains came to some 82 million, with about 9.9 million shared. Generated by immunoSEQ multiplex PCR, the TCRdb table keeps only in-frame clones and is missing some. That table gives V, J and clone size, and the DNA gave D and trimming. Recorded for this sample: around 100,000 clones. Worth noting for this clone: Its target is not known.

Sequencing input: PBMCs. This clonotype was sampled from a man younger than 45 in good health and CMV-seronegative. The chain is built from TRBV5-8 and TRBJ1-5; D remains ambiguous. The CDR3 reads CASSYELWAASNQPQHF. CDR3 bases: TGTGCCAGCAGCTACGAACTCTGGGCAGCTAGCAATCAGCCCCAGCATTTT.